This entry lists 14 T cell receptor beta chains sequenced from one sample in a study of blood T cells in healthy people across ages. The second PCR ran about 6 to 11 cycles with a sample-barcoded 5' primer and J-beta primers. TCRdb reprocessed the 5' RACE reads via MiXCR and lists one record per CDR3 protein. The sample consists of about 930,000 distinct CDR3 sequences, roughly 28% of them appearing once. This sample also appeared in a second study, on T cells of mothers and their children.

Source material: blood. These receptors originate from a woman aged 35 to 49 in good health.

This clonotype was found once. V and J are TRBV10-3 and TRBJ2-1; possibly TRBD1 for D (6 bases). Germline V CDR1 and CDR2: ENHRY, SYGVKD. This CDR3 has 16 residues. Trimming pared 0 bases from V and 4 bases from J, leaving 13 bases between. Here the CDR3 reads CAISESGDTKYNEQFF. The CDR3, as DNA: TGTGCCATCAGTGAGTCAGGGGACACAAAGTACAATGAGCAGTTCTTC.

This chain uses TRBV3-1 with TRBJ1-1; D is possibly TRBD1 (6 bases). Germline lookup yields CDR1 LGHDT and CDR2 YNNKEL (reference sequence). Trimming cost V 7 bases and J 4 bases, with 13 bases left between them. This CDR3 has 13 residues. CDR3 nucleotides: TGTGCCAGCATAACCACAGGGCTCACTGAAGCTTTCTTT. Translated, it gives CASITTGLTEAFF.

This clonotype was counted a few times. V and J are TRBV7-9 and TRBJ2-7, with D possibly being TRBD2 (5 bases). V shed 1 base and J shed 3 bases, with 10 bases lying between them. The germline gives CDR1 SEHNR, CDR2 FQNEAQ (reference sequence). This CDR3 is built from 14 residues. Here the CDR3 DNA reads TGTGCCAGCAGCTTAGTTCTGGGAGACTACGAGCAGTACTTC. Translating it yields CASSLVLGDYEQYF. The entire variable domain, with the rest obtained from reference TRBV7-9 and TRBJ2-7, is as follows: DTGVSQNPRHKITKRGQNVTFRCDPISEHNRLYWYRQTLGQGPEFLTYFQNEAQLEKSRLLSDRFSAERPKGSFSTLEIQRTEQGDSAMYLCASSLVLGDYEQYFGPGTRLTVT.

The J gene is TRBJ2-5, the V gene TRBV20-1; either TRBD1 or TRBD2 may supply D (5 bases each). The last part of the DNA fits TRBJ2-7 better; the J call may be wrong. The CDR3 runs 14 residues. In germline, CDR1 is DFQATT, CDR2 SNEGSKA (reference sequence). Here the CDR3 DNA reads TGCAGTGCTAGAGTCCGGGACCGTTACTACGAGCAGTACTTC. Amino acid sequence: CSARVRDRYYEQYF.

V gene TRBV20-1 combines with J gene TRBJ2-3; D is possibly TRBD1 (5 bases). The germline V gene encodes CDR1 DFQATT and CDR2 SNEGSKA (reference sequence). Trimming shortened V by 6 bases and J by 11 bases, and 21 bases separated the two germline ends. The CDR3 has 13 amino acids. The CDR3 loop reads CSADWALEGEQYF. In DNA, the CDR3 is TGCAGTGCCGACTGGGCCTTGGAAGGGGAGCAGTATTTT.

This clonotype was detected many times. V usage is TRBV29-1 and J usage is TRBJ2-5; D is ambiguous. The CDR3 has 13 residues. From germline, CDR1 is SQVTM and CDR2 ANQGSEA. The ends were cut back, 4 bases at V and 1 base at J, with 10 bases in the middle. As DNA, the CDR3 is TGCAGCGTTGGCAGGCAGCCCCAAGAGACCCAGTACTTC. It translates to CSVGRQPQETQYF.

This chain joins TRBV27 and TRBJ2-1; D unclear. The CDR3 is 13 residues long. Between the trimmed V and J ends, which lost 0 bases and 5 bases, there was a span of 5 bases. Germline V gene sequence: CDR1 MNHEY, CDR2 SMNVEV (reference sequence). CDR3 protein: CASSLSENNEQFF. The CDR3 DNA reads TGTGCCAGCAGTTTATCGGAAAACAATGAGCAGTTCTTC.

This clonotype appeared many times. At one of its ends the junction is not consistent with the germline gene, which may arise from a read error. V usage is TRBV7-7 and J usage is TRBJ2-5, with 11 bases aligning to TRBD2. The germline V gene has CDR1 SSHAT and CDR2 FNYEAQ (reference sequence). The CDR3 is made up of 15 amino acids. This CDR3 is CASSLAGGLQETQYF. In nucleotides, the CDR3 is TGTGCTAGCAGCCTAGCGGGGGGATTACAAGAGACCCAGTACTTC.

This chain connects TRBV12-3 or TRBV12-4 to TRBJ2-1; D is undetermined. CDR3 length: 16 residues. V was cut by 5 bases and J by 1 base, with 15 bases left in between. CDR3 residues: CASSASFQPSYNEQFF. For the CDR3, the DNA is TGTGCCAGCAGTGCCAGCTTCCAGCCTTCCTACAATGAGCAGTTCTTC.

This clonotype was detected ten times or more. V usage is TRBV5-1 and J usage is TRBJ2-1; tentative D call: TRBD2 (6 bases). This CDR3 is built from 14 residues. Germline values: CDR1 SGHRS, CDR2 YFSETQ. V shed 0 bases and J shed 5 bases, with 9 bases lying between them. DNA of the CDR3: TGCGCCAGCAGCTTGGTGTTAGCGGACAATGAGCAGTTCTTC. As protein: CASSLVLADNEQFF.

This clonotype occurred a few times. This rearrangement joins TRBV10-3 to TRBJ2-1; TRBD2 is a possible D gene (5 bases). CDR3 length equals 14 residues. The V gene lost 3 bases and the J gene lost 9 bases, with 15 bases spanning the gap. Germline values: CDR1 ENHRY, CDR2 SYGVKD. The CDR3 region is CAISDTGIRGEQFF. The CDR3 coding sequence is TGTGCCATCAGTGATACCGGGATCCGCGGTGAGCAGTTCTTC.

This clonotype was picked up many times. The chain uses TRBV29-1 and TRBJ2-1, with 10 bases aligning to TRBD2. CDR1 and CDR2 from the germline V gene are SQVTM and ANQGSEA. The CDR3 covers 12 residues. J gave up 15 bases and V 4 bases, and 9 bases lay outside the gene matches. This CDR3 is CSVAAGGPIPFF. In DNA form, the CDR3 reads TGCAGCGTTGCAGCGGGGGGGCCGATTCCGTTCTTC.

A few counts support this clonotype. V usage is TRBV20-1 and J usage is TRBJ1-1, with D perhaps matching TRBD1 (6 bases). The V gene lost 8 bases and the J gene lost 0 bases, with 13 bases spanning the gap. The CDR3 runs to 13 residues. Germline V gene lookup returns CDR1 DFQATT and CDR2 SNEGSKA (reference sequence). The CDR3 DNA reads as TGCAGTCCAGGGGACCCCATGAACACTGAAGCTTTCTTT. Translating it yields CSPGDPMNTEAFF.

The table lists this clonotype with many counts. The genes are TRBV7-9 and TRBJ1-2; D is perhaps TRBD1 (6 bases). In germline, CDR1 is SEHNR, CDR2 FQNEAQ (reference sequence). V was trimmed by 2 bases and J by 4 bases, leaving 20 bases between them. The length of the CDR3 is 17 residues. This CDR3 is CASSLSGRTGQGYGYTF. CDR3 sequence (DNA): TGTGCCAGCAGCTTATCAGGGAGAACAGGGCAAGGCTATGGCTACACCTTC.